The entry below describes one TCR beta chain. This sample stems from a study of blood T cell repertoires in COVID-19. As for the study in general: Samples taken during acute and convalescent COVID-19 were collected in the United States, Italy and Spain.

In the source study's methods: Amplification from reference gene primers served as the basis for estimated nucleated cell counts. TCRdb's table, derived via immunoSEQ multiplex PCR, lists solely in-frame clones and lacks some. The V and J calls and clone size were taken over from that table, and D and trimming were inferred from the DNA. Of 300,000 to 450,000 clones in the sample, roughly 87% were seen once. This CDR3 has 13 amino acids. V shed 0 bases and J 8 bases; nucleotides not matched to a gene: 3. Germline CDR1 and CDR2: SGDLS and YYNGEE. Sequenced input: peripheral blood. The sequence derives from a woman aged 55-70 years with COVID-19, enrolled during active disease. This chain uses TRBV9 with TRBJ1-1; 8 bases are shared with TRBD1. The CDR3 DNA is TGTGCCAGCAGCGTAGCTACAGGGGGGGAAGCTTTCTTT. The encoded protein is CASSVATGGEAFF.